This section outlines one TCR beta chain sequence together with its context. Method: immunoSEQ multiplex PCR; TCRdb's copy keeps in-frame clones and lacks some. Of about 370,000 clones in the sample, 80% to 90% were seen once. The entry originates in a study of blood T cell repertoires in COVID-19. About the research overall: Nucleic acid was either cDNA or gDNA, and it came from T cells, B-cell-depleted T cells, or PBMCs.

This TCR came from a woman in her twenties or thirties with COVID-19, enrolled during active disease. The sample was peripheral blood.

The chain's CDR3 is CASSFPPGQGAYGNTIYF. CDR3 in DNA: TGTGCCAGCAGCTTCCCTCCGGGACAGGGGGCATATGGAAACACCATATATTTT. This rearrangement joins TRBV5-6 to TRBJ1-3; 12 nucleotides agree with TRBD1. The trim removed 2 bases at V and 3 bases at J, leaving 9 bases unmatched. CDR1 and CDR2 from the germline V gene are SGHDT and YYEEEE. The CDR3 length is 18 residues.